These T cell receptor beta chains were read from a single sample in a study of T cell responses to AZD1222 COVID-19 vaccine. The table came from immunoSEQ multiplex PCR; TCRdb's copy has only in-frame clones and leaves some out. The sample lists fewer than 150,000 clones, 88% occurring once. This material consisted of peripheral blood, taken 28 days after the second AZD1222 dose. The receptors here all came from an adult who received the AZD1222 COVID-19 vaccine. Both conserved end residues are part of each CDR3. The order of the fields is D gene, V gene, J gene, CDR3 protein. The D gene is left open where the match is weak.

TRBD2,TRBV15,TRBJ2-1,CATSRGGTSGRREFF
TRBD1,TRBV5-1,TRBJ1-1,CASSSQGVPNTEAFF
-,TRBV28,TRBJ1-1,CASRGRETEAFF
TRBD1,TRBV6-5,TRBJ1-6,CASSSQQGDSPLHF
-,TRBV19,TRBJ1-1,CASSIDLAGREAFF
-,TRBV18,TRBJ1-1,CASSRGQGHTEAFF
-,TRBV5-4,TRBJ2-5,CASSFSGSGETQYF
-,TRBV6-5,TRBJ2-7,CASSYGGSLYEQYF
TRBD1,TRBV23-1,TRBJ1-2,CASSRDSNYGYTF
TRBD1,TRBV27,TRBJ2-4,CASSLQGVTMGYIQYF
-,TRBV6-2/TRBV6-3,TRBJ1-1,CASSYDRPNTEAFF
-,TRBV5-1,TRBJ1-4,CASSRGTNEKLFF
-,TRBV28,TRBJ2-7,CASSPRDEQYF
TRBD1,TRBV19,TRBJ1-1,CASSIVRQGDTEAFF
-,TRBV4-1,TRBJ1-5,CASSQGWGSNQPQHF
-,TRBV4-1,TRBJ1-1,CASSRSGTANTEAFF
-,TRBV5-1,TRBJ2-5,CASRGGVLQETQYF
TRBD1,TRBV11-2,TRBJ1-1,CASSLARTGAFF
-,TRBV5-6,TRBJ1-2,CASSLEIPTYGYTF
TRBD1,TRBV29-1,TRBJ1-2,CSVEGTGVRGYGYTF
-,TRBV6-2/TRBV6-3,TRBJ1-5,CASSWGGSNQPQHF
-,TRBV11-2,TRBJ2-3,CASSLAGASPDTQYF
-,TRBV10-3,TRBJ1-2,CAISPPDLYGYTF
-,TRBV4-3,TRBJ1-2,CASSQVADTNAGYTF
-,TRBV20-1,TRBJ2-1,CSASFYNEQFF
-,TRBV19,TRBJ2-2,CASSTGPIGVRRYTGELFF
-,TRBV28,TRBJ1-4,CASTPSGAITNEKLFF
TRBD1,TRBV6-6,TRBJ2-7,CASSRTGVRYEQYF
-,TRBV2,TRBJ2-5,CASSGASYGETQYF
TRBD1,TRBV5-1,TRBJ1-2,CASSFDRAKSSGYTF
TRBD1,TRBV2,TRBJ2-2,CASRAGTANTGELFF